A selection of T cell receptor beta chains follows, all from one sample in a study of response to subunit inactivated influenza vaccine. TCRdb itself ran the RT-PCR reads through MiXCR, one entry per CDR3 protein. The sample has under 850,000 distinct CDR3 sequences; around 18% are singletons. The sample consisted of PBMCs from blood, taken around 5 days after vaccination. The receptors shown here come from a man aged 45-65 years who received an inactivated influenza vaccine. CDR3s include the opening cysteine and the closing phenylalanine or tryptophan. The D gene is left open where the match is weak. Size is stated for part of the rows, as once, few or many counts, or as a class when the clone is expanded.

J: TRBJ2-1; length: 15; V: TRBV11-1; D: TRBD2; size: few; DNA: TGTGCCAGCAGCATCGCGGGAGGGCCCTTTTATGAGCAGTTCTTC; CDR3: CASSIAGGPFYEQFF
J: TRBJ2-1; length: 15; V: TRBV7-2; D: TRBD1; size: many; DNA: TGTGCCAGCAGCCCCGGACAGGGGTCCTACAATGAGCAGTTCTTC; CDR3: CASSPGQGSYNEQFF
J: TRBJ2-1; length: 19; V: TRBV20-1; D: TRBD2; size: .; DNA: TGCAGTGCTAATTCGCCACTAGCGGGAGGGCCGGGTTCCTACAATGAGCAGTTCTTC; CDR3: CSANSPLAGGPGSYNEQFF
J: TRBJ2-7; length: 18; V: TRBV10-3; D: .; size: .; DNA: TGTGCCATCAGTGACCCGAGTCCCAACTCAAAGGGGACCTACGAGCAGTACTTC; CDR3: CAISDPSPNSKGTYEQYF
J: TRBJ1-2; length: 14; V: TRBV7-9; D: .; size: few; DNA: TGTGCCAGCAGCCGGGCTGGGAAAGACGGTGGCTACACCTTC; CDR3: CASSRAGKDGGYTF
J: TRBJ2-3; length: 15; V: TRBV5-1; D: TRBD1; size: .; DNA: TGCGCCAGCAGCACAAGACAGGGGCGGTCAGATACGCAGTATTTT; CDR3: CASSTRQGRSDTQYF
J: TRBJ1-4; length: 14; V: TRBV12-3/TRBV12-4; D: TRBD1; size: .; DNA: TGTGCCAGCAGTGAGGACAGGGGATCGGAAAAACTGTTTTTT; CDR3: CASSEDRGSEKLFF
J: TRBJ2-2; length: 17; V: TRBV6-2/TRBV6-3; D: TRBD2; size: .; DNA: TGTGCCAGCAGTTCCCCAGCGGGGGGGTCGGGCACCGGGGAGCTGTTTTTT; CDR3: CASSSPAGGSGTGELFF
J: TRBJ2-1; length: 14; V: TRBV27; D: TRBD1; size: few; DNA: TGTGCCAGCAGTTTCGGGACAGGGTTCAATGAGCAGTTCTTC; CDR3: CASSFGTGFNEQFF
J: TRBJ1-4; length: 14; V: TRBV20-1; D: TRBD1; size: few; DNA: TGCAGTGCGCGAGGGGGACAGGGGGAGGAAAAACTGTTTTTT; CDR3: CSARGGQGEEKLFF
J: TRBJ1-5; length: 14; V: TRBV12-3/TRBV12-4; D: .; size: many; DNA: TGTGCCAGCAGCTTGTCGGGGGGCAATCAGCCCCAGCATTTT; CDR3: CASSLSGGNQPQHF
J: TRBJ2-5; length: 15; V: TRBV7-2; D: .; size: few; DNA: TGTGCCAGCACCCGGGCCCTGGTCGGCAGGGAGACCCAGTACTTC; CDR3: CASTRALVGRETQYF
J: TRBJ1-5; length: 17; V: TRBV20-1; D: .; size: few; DNA: TGCAGTGCTAGAGGAAGGTCGACAGTCTTTAGCAATCAGCCCCAGCATTTT; CDR3: CSARGRSTVFSNQPQHF
J: TRBJ2-3; length: 16; V: TRBV11-2; D: TRBD2; size: .; DNA: TGTGCCAGCAGCAACCTAGCGGGAACACTCACAGATACGCAGTATTTT; CDR3: CASSNLAGTLTDTQYF
J: TRBJ2-1; length: 16; V: TRBV5-4; D: TRBD2; size: .; DNA: TGTGCCAGCAGCTTGGATGGGACTAGCGGGTACAATGAGCAGTTCTTC; CDR3: CASSLDGTSGYNEQFF
J: TRBJ2-3; length: 13; V: TRBV6-2/TRBV6-3; D: .; size: .; DNA: TGTGCCAGCGACCAAGAAAGCACAGATACGCAGTATTTT; CDR3: CASDQESTDTQYF
J: TRBJ2-5; length: 13; V: TRBV20-1; D: .; size: .; DNA: TGCAGTGCTAGTGAGGGGGCGGGGAAGACCCAGTACTTC; CDR3: CSASEGAGKTQYF
J: TRBJ1-1; length: 15; V: TRBV7-2; D: .; size: many; DNA: TGTGCCAGCAGCTTAGGGGGCGGGATGAACACTGAAGCTTTCTTT; CDR3: CASSLGGGMNTEAFF
J: TRBJ2-2; length: 14; V: TRBV10-3; D: .; size: .; DNA: TGTGCCATCAGTGACCAGGGAAACACCGGGGAGCTGTTTTTT; CDR3: CAISDQGNTGELFF
J: TRBJ2-5; length: 18; V: TRBV21-1; D: .; size: few; DNA: TGTGCCAGCAGCAAAGAAGTAGCGGGAGGGCCTTTTCAAGAGACCCAGTACTTC; CDR3: CASSKEVAGGPFQETQYF
J: TRBJ2-1; length: 14; V: TRBV6-5; D: TRBD1; size: .; DNA: TGTGCCACCGCAGTTAGGGGGCTTTTGGATGAGCAGTTCTTC; CDR3: CATAVRGLLDEQFF
J: TRBJ1-2; length: 17; V: TRBV5-1; D: TRBD1; size: .; DNA: TGCGCCAGCAGCTCCCAGCCAGGGGGCATAGCTAACTATGGCTACACCTTC; CDR3: CASSSQPGGIANYGYTF
J: TRBJ2-2; length: 17; V: TRBV4-3; D: TRBD2; size: .; DNA: TGCGCCAGCAGCCCCGGACTAGCGGGAGCCTGGGGCGGGGAGCTGTTTTTT; CDR3: CASSPGLAGAWGGELFF
J: TRBJ1-2; length: 14; V: TRBV10-3; D: TRBD1; size: few; DNA: TGTGCCATCAACCCGGGACAGGGGGCTTGGGGCTACACCTTC; CDR3: CAINPGQGAWGYTF
J: TRBJ2-7; length: 16; V: TRBV7-2; D: TRBD2; size: .; DNA: TGTGCCAGCAGCTCGACAGGACTAGCGGGATCCTACGAGCAGTACTTC; CDR3: CASSSTGLAGSYEQYF
J: TRBJ2-7; length: 13; V: TRBV29-1; D: .; size: .; DNA: TGCAGCGTTGGTTGGGACGCGAACTACGAGCAGTACTTC; CDR3: CSVGWDANYEQYF
J: TRBJ2-5; length: 15; V: TRBV6-5; D: .; size: .; DNA: TGTGCCAGCAGTTACACGTTTAGGCAGGGGGAGACCCAGTACTTC; CDR3: CASSYTFRQGETQYF
J: TRBJ1-3; length: 14; V: TRBV10-2; D: TRBD1; size: few; DNA: TGCGCCAGCAAAACAGGGGGATCTGGAAACACCATATATTTT; CDR3: CASKTGGSGNTIYF
J: TRBJ2-4; length: 13; V: TRBV15; D: TRBD2; size: few; DNA: TGTGCCACCGGCCCTGCGGGGGGAAACATTCAGTACTTC; CDR3: CATGPAGGNIQYF
J: TRBJ1-4; length: 14; V: TRBV6-1; D: TRBD1; size: .; DNA: TGTGCCAGCAGTACGGGACAGGGGAATGGAAAACTGTTTTTT; CDR3: CASSTGQGNGKLFF
J: TRBJ2-3; length: 15; V: TRBV20-1; D: .; size: once; DNA: TGCAGTGCTACGAATTGGACGGCGAGCACAGATACGCAGTATTTT; CDR3: CSATNWTASTDTQYF
J: TRBJ1-6; length: 12; V: TRBV12-3/TRBV12-4; D: .; size: many; DNA: TGTGCCAGCAGTTTAGTGAATTCACCCCTCCACTTT; CDR3: CASSLVNSPLHF
J: TRBJ1-6; length: 16; V: TRBV5-1; D: TRBD1; size: few; DNA: TGCGCCAGCACCGATGCCGGGACAGTTGATAATTCACCCCTCCACTTT; CDR3: CASTDAGTVDNSPLHF
J: TRBJ2-1; length: 12; V: TRBV20-1; D: .; size: many; DNA: TGCAGCCCTCGGCGGGGCTACAATGAGCAGTTCTTC; CDR3: CSPRRGYNEQFF
J: TRBJ1-4; length: 13; V: TRBV7-9; D: .; size: few; DNA: TGTGCCAGCAGCCCTGGAGCTAATGAAAAACTGTTTTTT; CDR3: CASSPGANEKLFF
J: TRBJ2-7; length: 14; V: TRBV5-5; D: .; size: .; DNA: TGTGCCAGCAGCTTGTTCAGTCAGGACTACGAGCAGTACTTC; CDR3: CASSLFSQDYEQYF
J: TRBJ2-2; length: 15; V: TRBV6-2/TRBV6-3; D: .; size: .; DNA: TGTGCCAGCAGTGTAGCTTGGACGAACACCGGGGAGCTGTTTTTT; CDR3: CASSVAWTNTGELFF
J: TRBJ2-1; length: 20; V: TRBV24-1; D: TRBD2; size: few; DNA: TGTGCACCAAAGGATACCGATGATTCGCATCGGGCGGGGGGATACAATGAGCAGTTCTTC; CDR3: CAPKDTDDSHRAGGYNEQFF
J: TRBJ2-5; length: 13; V: TRBV12-3/TRBV12-4; D: .; size: .; DNA: TGTGCCAGCAGCCCTATCGCATACGAGACCCAGTACTTC; CDR3: CASSPIAYETQYF
J: TRBJ2-1; length: 16; V: TRBV20-1; D: TRBD1; size: .; DNA: TGCAGTGCTAGCCTCCTAATTCGGACAGGGGACAATGAGCAGTTCTTC; CDR3: CSASLLIRTGDNEQFF
J: TRBJ2-5; length: 14; V: TRBV10-3; D: TRBD1; size: .; DNA: TGTGCCATCAGTGAGTCGACAGGGCGGGAGACCCAGTACTTC; CDR3: CAISESTGRETQYF
J: TRBJ2-7; length: 15; V: TRBV6-1; D: .; size: few; DNA: TGTGCCAGCTTATTAGGAGGGCCATCAGCCTACGAGCAGTACTTC; CDR3: CASLLGGPSAYEQYF
J: TRBJ1-1; length: 16; V: TRBV10-3; D: .; size: few; DNA: TGTGCCATACGAAGCCGGGGCAGGGAAAGGGGCACTGAAGCTTTCTTT; CDR3: CAIRSRGRERGTEAFF
J: TRBJ2-7; length: 16; V: TRBV5-1; D: TRBD1; size: few; DNA: TGCGCCAGCAGCTTGGGGTTTACGGGACAGCCCTACGAGCAGTACTTC; CDR3: CASSLGFTGQPYEQYF
J: TRBJ2-1; length: 15; V: TRBV5-1; D: .; size: .; DNA: TGCGCCAGCAGCTTGTGGGCGACATCCTACAATGAGCAGTTCTTC; CDR3: CASSLWATSYNEQFF
J: TRBJ2-6; length: 16; V: TRBV7-8; D: .; size: .; DNA: TGTGCCAGCAGCTTAGTACCAGGGATTGGGGCCAACGTCCTGACTTTC; CDR3: CASSLVPGIGANVLTF
J: TRBJ2-1; length: 15; V: TRBV4-2; D: TRBD2; size: few; DNA: TGTGCCAGCAGCCCGACTAGCGGGAACAACAATGAGCAGTTCTTC; CDR3: CASSPTSGNNNEQFF
J: TRBJ2-3; length: 14; V: TRBV20-1; D: TRBD1; size: few; DNA: TGCAGTGCTTCCCGGACAGGGTACACAGATACGCAGTATTTT; CDR3: CSASRTGYTDTQYF
J: TRBJ2-2; length: 16; V: TRBV30; D: TRBD2; size: .; DNA: TGTGCCTGGAACGCGTTTGGACTAGCGAGCACCGGGGAGCTGTTTTTT; CDR3: CAWNAFGLASTGELFF